Following are 20 T cell receptor beta chains from one sample sequenced in a study of T cells in tumors after PD-1 blockade. Assay used: immunoSEQ multiplex PCR; TCRdb lists only in-frame clones, some missing. The sample consists of around 34,000 clones, 73% of them appearing once. This specimen consisted of PBMCs, obtained after anti-PD-1 treatment. These receptors all come from a human donor with basal cell carcinoma.

This clone occurred once. This CDR3 reads CASRGGDWIPGNTEAFF. Here the CDR3 DNA reads TGTGCCAGCAGGGGGGGGGATTGGATACCCGGGAACACTGAAGCTTTCTTT. The chain combines TRBV11-3 with TRBJ1-1, with D possibly being TRBD1 (5 bases). Trimming pared 6 bases from V and 1 base from J, leaving 21 bases between. The CDR3 contains 17 residues. Germline CDR1 is SGHNT and CDR2 is YENEEA. Full variable domain (missing parts from reference TRBV11-3 and TRBJ1-1): EAGVVQSPRYKIIEKKQPVAFWCNPISGHNTLYWYLQNLGQGPELLIRYENEEAVDDSQLPKDRFSAERLKGVDSTLKIQPAELGDSAVYLCASRGGDWIPGNTEAFFGQGTRLTVV.

The CDR3 DNA reads as TGTGCCAGCAGCCCAAATGGGCGGCAGCCCCAGCATTTT. Its translation is CASSPNGRQPQHF. The chain couples TRBV25-1 to TRBJ1-5; D unresolved. The CDR3 loop spans 13 amino acids. Trimming took 6 bases from V and 7 from J, leaving 13 bases between them. The germline V gene encodes CDR1 MGHDK and CDR2 SYGVNS. Looking up the rest from reference TRBV25-1 and TRBJ1-5 gives the full variable domain: EADIYQTPRYLVIGTGKKITLECSQTMGHDKMYWYQQDPGMELHLIHYSYGVNSTEKGDLSSESTVSRIRTEHFPLTLESARPSHTSQYLCASSPNGRQPQHFGDGTRLSIL.

V gene TRBV5-1 combines with J gene TRBJ2-7; D is uncertain. There are 12 residues in the CDR3. Germline V gene sequence: CDR1 SGHRS, CDR2 YFSETQ. Between the trimmed V and J ends, which lost 0 bases and 5 bases, there was a span of 6 bases. The CDR3 region has the DNA TGCGCCAGCAGCTTGGTGAGAGACGAGCAGTACTTC. Translated, it gives CASSLVRDEQYF.

This chain uses TRBV9 with TRBJ2-5; TRBD1 or TRBD2 may be the D gene (5 bases each). Trimming left V 0 bases short and J 1 base short, with 7 bases between. CDR3 length: 14 amino acids. CDR1 and CDR2 (germline): SGDLS, YYNGEE. The CDR3 sequence: CASSVGGTQETQYF. CDR3 DNA: TGTGCCAGCAGCGTAGGGGGGACCCAAGAGACCCAGTACTTC. Full variable domain (remainder filled in from reference TRBV9 and TRBJ2-5): DSGVTQTPKHLITATGQRVTLRCSPRSGDLSVYWYQQSLDQGLQFLIQYYNGEERAKGNILERFSAQQFPDLHSELNLSSLELGDSALYFCASSVGGTQETQYFGPGTRLLVL.

This clone was counted a few times. V gene TRBV10-3 combines with J gene TRBJ2-7; 7 bases line up with TRBD1. Unmatched junction bases numbered 11, after V lost 10 bases and J lost 2 bases. Germline loops: CDR1 ENHRY, CDR2 SYGVKD. The CDR3 has 14 amino acids. The CDR3 protein is CATQMDRSTYEQYF. CDR3 bases: TGTGCCACTCAGATGGACAGGTCAACCTACGAGCAGTACTTC.

Only one count was recorded for this clone. The genes are TRBV24-1 and TRBJ2-1; D uncertain. Germline V lookup: CDR1 KGHDR, CDR2 SFDVKD. V was cut by 6 bases and J by 2 bases, with 10 bases left in between. CDR3 size: 14 residues. The CDR3 loop reads CATSRGRPYNEQFF. The CDR3 DNA reads as TGTGCCACCAGTCGCGGCAGGCCCTACAATGAGCAGTTCTTC.

This clone was picked up one time. The rearrangement joins TRBV14 to TRBJ2-7; 10 bases line up with TRBD2. Germline trimming cut 3 bases from V and 4 bases from J; bases unmatched to any gene: 12. Germline values: CDR1 SGHDN, CDR2 FVKESK. This CDR3 is built from 17 residues. DNA of the CDR3: TGTGCCAGCAGCCAGCCCAACCGGGCTAGCGGGAGATACGAGCAGTACTTC. Its protein is CASSQPNRASGRYEQYF.

The rearrangement links TRBV20-1 to TRBJ1-1, with no clear D. CDR3 length: 11 residues. Between the trimmed V and J ends, which lost 7 bases and 1 base, there was a span of 7 bases. Germline V lookup: CDR1 DFQATT, CDR2 SNEGSKA (reference sequence). DNA for the CDR3: TGCAGTGTGAGGCAGAACACTGAAGCTTTCTTT. Translating it yields CSVRQNTEAFF.

The chain joins TRBV5-1 to TRBJ2-6; TRBD1 might be the D (5 bases). V was cut by 4 bases and J by 0 bases, with 20 bases left in between. The germline V gene has CDR1 SGHRS and CDR2 YFSETQ. The CDR3 runs to 19 residues. The CDR3 sequence is CASSPWGGAQSSGANVLTF. CDR3 nucleotides: TGCGCCAGCAGCCCATGGGGCGGAGCCCAGAGCTCTGGGGCCAACGTCCTGACTTTC.

Only one count was recorded for this clone. The chain has TRBV10-3 and TRBJ2-5; no clear D. Trimming removed 7 bases at V and 3 bases at J, with 15 bases between. This CDR3 comprises 14 residues. Germline assignment: CDR1 ENHRY and CDR2 SYGVKD. DNA of the CDR3: TGTGCCATCACGGGCTTTTCGGGTGAAGAGACCCAGTACTTC. Translation: CAITGFSGEETQYF.

V and J are TRBV2 and TRBJ1-1; no reliable D call. This CDR3 region has 15 residues. The germline gives CDR1 SNHLY, CDR2 FYNNEI. Trimming removed 5 bases from V and 1 base from J, with 14 bases in between. DNA for the CDR3: TGTGCCAGCAGTCCGACGCTTCAAGAGAACACTGAAGCTTTCTTT. This sequence encodes CASSPTLQENTEAFF.

V and J are TRBV7-2 and TRBJ1-1; the D is unclear. CDR3 length: 14 residues. Germline V gene sequence: CDR1 SGHTA, CDR2 FQGNSA. Trimming pared 5 bases from V and 1 base from J, leaving 11 bases between. The CDR3 region is CASSEGIGNTEAFF. CDR3 DNA: TGTGCCAGCAGCGAAGGGATAGGGAACACTGAAGCTTTCTTT. Drawing the rest from reference TRBV7-2 and TRBJ1-1, the complete variable domain is GAGVSQSPSNKVTEKGKDVELRCDPISGHTALYWYRQSLGQGLEFLIYFQGNSAPDKSGLPSDRFSAERTGGSVSTLTIQRTQQEDSAVYLCASSEGIGNTEAFFGQGTRLTVV.

The chain uses TRBV5-4 and TRBJ2-7, with D perhaps being TRBD1 or TRBD2 (5 bases each). This CDR3 region has 11 residues. The V gene lost 5 bases and the J gene lost 5 bases, with 8 bases spanning the gap. Per germline, CDR1 SGHNT and CDR2 YYREEE (reference sequence). This chain's CDR3 is CASRGENEQYF. The CDR3 DNA reads as TGTGCCAGCAGAGGGGAGAACGAGCAGTACTTC.

The table lists this clone with many counts. This chain links TRBV5-6 with TRBJ1-4; 7 bases are shared with TRBD1. CDR3 length: 15 amino acids. Germline-derived CDR1 and CDR2 are SGHDT and YYEEEE. V shed 1 base and J 1 base; nucleotides not matched to a gene: 1. The CDR3 is CASSLQGVTNEKLFF. The DNA for the CDR3 is TGTGCCAGCAGCTTGCAGGGGGTAACTAATGAAAAACTGTTTTTT.

This chain connects TRBV15 to TRBJ2-6, with D perhaps given as TRBD1 or TRBD2 (5 bases each). From germline, CDR1 is LNHNV and CDR2 YYDKDF (reference sequence). With 8 bases removed from V and 4 bases from J, the gap between germline ends came to 15 bases. The CDR3 runs to 15 residues. CDR3 DNA sequence: TGTGCCACCCGTGGGACCCTCTGGGGGGCCAACGTCCTGACTTTC. It encodes CATRGTLWGANVLTF.

By share, this clone ranks as hyperexpanded. V is TRBV6-2 or TRBV6-3 and J is TRBJ1-1; tentative D call: TRBD1 (6 bases). Germline CDR1 reads MNHEY; CDR2 reads SVGEGT. Between the trimmed V and J ends, which lost 4 bases and 4 bases, there was a span of 10 bases. The CDR3 sequence is 13 residues long. CDR3 nucleotides: TGTGCCAGCAGTTTCCAGGGGACCACTGAAGCTTTCTTT. Translating it yields CASSFQGTTEAFF.

This clone was observed a few times. The chain combines TRBV19 with TRBJ1-4, with D maybe TRBD1 (5 bases). Germline V lookup: CDR1 LNHDA, CDR2 SQIVND (reference sequence). With 1 base removed from V and 4 bases from J, the gap between germline ends came to 7 bases. The CDR3 consists of 14 residues. The CDR3 DNA follows: TGTGCCAGTAGTATAGGCAGGGATAATGAAAAACTGTTTTTT. It is translated as CASSIGRDNEKLFF. Variable domain in full (rest from reference TRBV19 and TRBJ1-4): DGGITQSPKYLFRKEGQNVTLSCEQNLNHDAMYWYRQDPGQGLRLIYYSQIVNDFQKGDIAEGYSVSREKKESFPLTVTSAQKNPTAFYLCASSIGRDNEKLFFGSGTQLSVL.

In nucleotides, the CDR3 is TGTGCCAGCAGCTCGGGGGGAGGTAACTATGGCTACACCTTC. It specifies CASSSGGGNYGYTF. This chain links TRBV7-2 with TRBJ1-2, with a tentative D call TRBD1 (5 bases). Germline values: CDR1 SGHTA, CDR2 FQGNSA. This CDR3 has 14 residues. V lost 4 bases and J lost 1, with 10 bases in between.

The chain couples TRBV27 to TRBJ2-3; tentatively, D is TRBD2 (7 bases). The germline gives CDR1 MNHEY, CDR2 SMNVEV (reference sequence). The CDR3 consists of 17 residues. Between the trimmed V and J ends, which lost 5 bases and 4 bases, there was a span of 22 bases. In DNA, the CDR3 is TGTGCCAGCAGTCGAAGGGCGGGGGCCGCTGGGCCAGATACGCAGTATTTT. Its translation: CASSRRAGAAGPDTQYF.

This clone was seen a single time. In DNA, the CDR3 is TGTGCCAGCAGTAGCGGGGCGTCCTACAATGAGCAGTTCTTC. Its translation is CASSSGASYNEQFF. The genes are TRBV28 and TRBJ2-1; TRBD2 agrees at 7 bases. This CDR3 is 14 amino acids long. V lost 5 bases, J lost 1 base, and 2 bases stayed unmatched. CDR1 is MDHEN and CDR2 is SYDVKM in the germline V gene.